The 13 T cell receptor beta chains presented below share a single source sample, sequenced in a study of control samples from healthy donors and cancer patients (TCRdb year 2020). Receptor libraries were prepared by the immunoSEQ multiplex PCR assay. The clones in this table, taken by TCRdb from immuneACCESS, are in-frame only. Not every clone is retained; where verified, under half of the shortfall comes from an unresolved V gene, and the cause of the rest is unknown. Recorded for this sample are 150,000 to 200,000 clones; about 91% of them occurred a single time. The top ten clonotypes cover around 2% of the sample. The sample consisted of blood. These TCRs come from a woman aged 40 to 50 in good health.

CDR3 sequence reads: CASSSARGYTF. The CDR3 region has the DNA TGTGCCAGCAGTTCCGCTCGGGGGTACACCTTC. The V gene is TRBV6-5, the J gene TRBJ1-2, with a possible D match to TRBD1 (5 bases). From germline, CDR1 is MNHEY and CDR2 SVGAGI. This CDR3 has 11 amino acids. Deletions cut 4 bases from V and 11 bases from J, with 11 bases between.

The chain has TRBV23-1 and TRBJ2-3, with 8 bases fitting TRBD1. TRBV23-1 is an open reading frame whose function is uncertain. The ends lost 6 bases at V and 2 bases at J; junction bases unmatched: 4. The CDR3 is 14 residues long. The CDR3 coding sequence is TGCGCCAGCAGGGACAGGGTGGCCACAGATACGCAGTATTTT. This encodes CASRDRVATDTQYF.

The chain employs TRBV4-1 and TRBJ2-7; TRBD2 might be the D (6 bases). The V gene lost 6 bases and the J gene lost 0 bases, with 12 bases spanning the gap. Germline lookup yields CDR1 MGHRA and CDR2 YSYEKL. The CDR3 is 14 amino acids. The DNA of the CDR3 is TGCGCCAGCAGTCGCCCGGGGGTCTCCTACGAGCAGTACTTC. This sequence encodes CASSRPGVSYEQYF.

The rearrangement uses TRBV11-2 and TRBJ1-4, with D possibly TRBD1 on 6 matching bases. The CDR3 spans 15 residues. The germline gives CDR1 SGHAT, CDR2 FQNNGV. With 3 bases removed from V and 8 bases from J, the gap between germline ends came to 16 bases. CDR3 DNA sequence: TGTGCCAGCAGCTTCAGAACAGGGACTGGCGAAAAACTGTTTTTT. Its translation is CASSFRTGTGEKLFF.

DNA of the CDR3: TGTGCCAGCAGCAAATGGGCTAGCGGGGGGGCCAAAACTAGCACAGATACGCAGTATTTT. Translating gives CASSKWASGGAKTSTDTQYF. The chain has TRBV21-1 and TRBJ2-3; TRBD2 is the table's D call, not checked against the DNA. TRBV21-1 is described as a pseudogene. The CDR3 loop spans 20 amino acids.

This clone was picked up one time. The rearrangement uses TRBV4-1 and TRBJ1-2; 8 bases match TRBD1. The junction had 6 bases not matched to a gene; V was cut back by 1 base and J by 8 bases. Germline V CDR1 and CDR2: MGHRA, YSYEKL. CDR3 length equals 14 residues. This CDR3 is CASSQGGQGIGYTF. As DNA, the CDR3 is TGCGCCAGCAGCCAAGGTGGACAGGGAATAGGCTACACCTTC.

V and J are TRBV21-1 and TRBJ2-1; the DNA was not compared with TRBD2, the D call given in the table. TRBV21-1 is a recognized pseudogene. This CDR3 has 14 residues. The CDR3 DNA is TGTGCCAGCAGCCCTAGCGGGGGGGTAAATGAGCAGTTCTTC. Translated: CASSPSGGVNEQFF.

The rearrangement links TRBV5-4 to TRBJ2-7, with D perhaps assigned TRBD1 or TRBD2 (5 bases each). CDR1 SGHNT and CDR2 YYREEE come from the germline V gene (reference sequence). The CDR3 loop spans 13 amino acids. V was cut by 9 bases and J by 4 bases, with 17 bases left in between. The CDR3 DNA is TGTGCCACTCGAGAGGGGCTTGGGTACGAGCAGTACTTC. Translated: CATREGLGYEQYF.

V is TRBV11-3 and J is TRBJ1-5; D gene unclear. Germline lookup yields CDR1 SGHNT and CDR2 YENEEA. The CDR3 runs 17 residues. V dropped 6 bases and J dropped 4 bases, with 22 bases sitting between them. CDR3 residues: CASRPSELGHRNQPQHF. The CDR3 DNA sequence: TGTGCCAGCAGGCCGAGTGAGTTAGGCCATCGGAATCAGCCCCAGCATTTT.

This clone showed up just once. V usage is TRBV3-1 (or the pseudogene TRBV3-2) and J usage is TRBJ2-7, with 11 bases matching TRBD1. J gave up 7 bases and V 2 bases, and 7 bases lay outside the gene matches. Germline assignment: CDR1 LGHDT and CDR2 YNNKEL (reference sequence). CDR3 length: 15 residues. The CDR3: CASSQHGQGAGEQYF. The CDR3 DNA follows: TGTGCCAGCAGCCAACACGGACAGGGGGCGGGGGAGCAGTACTTC.

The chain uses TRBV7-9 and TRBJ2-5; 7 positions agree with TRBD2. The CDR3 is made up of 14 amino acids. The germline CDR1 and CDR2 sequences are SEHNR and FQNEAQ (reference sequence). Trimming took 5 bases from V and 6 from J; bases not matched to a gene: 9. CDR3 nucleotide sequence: TGTGCCAGCAGCCCCGCGAGCGGGGTTCAGACCCAGTACTTC. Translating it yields CASSPASGVQTQYF. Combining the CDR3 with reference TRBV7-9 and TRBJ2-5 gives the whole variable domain DTGVSQNPRHKITKRGQNVTFRCDPISEHNRLYWYRQTLGQGPEFLTYFQNEAQLEKSRLLSDRFSAERPKGSFSTLEIQRTEQGDSAMYLCASSPASGVQTQYFGPGTRLLVL.

CDR3 sequence (DNA): TGTGCCAGCAGTGAGGGTATTAGCAATCAGCCCCAGCATTTT. Its translation is CASSEGISNQPQHF. This sequence joins TRBV2 and TRBJ1-5, with D unclear. The CDR3 sequence is 14 residues long. V lost 3 bases, J lost 0 bases, and 6 bases lay in between. Germline loops: CDR1 SNHLY, CDR2 FYNNEI.

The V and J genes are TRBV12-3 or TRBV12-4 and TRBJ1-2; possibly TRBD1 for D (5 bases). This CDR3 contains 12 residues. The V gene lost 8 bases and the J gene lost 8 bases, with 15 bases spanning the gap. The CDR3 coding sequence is TGTGCCAGCTGGCTAGGGGCGGGGGGCTACACCTTC. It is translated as CASWLGAGGYTF.